This TCR beta chain was captured by sequencing in a study of blood T cell repertoires in COVID-19. Cohort allocation depended upon clinical history that participants reported. CDR3 size: 12 residues. Germline V lookup: CDR1 MDHEN, CDR2 SYDVKM. V gave up 8 bases and J gave up 8 bases; unmatched junction bases: 8. Method: immunoSEQ multiplex PCR; TCRdb's copy keeps in-frame clones and lacks some. Among about 270,000 clones, over 85% were seen once, and the ten largest hold about 2%. This TCR came from an older woman who had recovered from COVID-19. Sequencing was done on a sample of PBMCs or T cells enriched from blood (not recorded which). The chain joins TRBV28 to TRBJ1-2; 7 bases line up with TRBD1. In DNA, the CDR3 is TGTGCCAGCCGGGACAGTCTAGGGGGCTACACCTTC. It yields the protein CASRDSLGGYTF.